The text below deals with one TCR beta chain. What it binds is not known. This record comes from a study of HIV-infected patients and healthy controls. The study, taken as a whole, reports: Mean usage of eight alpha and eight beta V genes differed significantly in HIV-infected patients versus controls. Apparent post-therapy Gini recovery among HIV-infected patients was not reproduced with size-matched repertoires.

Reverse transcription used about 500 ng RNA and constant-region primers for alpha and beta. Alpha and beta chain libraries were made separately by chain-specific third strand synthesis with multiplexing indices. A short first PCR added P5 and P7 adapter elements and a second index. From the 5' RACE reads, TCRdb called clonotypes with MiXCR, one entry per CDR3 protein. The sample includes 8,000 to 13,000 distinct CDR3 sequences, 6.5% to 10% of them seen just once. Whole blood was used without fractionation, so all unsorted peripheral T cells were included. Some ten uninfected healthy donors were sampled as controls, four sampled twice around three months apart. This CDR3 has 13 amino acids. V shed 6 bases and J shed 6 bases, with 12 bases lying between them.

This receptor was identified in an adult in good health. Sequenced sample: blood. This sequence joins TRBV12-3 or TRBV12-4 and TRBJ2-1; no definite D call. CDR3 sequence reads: CASRGSVSNEQFF. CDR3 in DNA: TGTGCCAGCAGGGGAAGCGTCAGCAATGAGCAGTTCTTC.